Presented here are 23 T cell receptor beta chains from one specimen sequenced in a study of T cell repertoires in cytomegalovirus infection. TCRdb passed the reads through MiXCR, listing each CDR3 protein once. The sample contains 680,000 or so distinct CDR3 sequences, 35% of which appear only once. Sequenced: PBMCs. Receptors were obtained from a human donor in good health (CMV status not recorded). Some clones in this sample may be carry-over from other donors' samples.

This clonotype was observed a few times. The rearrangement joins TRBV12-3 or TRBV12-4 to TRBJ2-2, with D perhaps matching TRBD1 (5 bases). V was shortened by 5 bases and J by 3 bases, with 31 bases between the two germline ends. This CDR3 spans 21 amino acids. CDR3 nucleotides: TGTGCCAGCAGTCTAAGGGCCAGGGTTATACGTACGACCTGGTACACCGGGGAGCTGTTTTTT. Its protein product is CASSLRARVIRTTWYTGELFF.

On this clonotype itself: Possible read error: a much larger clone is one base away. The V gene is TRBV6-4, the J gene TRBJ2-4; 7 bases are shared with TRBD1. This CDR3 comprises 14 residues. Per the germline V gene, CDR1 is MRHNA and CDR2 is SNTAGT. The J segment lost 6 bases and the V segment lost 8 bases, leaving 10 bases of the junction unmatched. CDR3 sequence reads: CASCRQGPGNIQYF. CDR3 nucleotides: TGTGCCAGCTGTAGACAGGGTCCGGGAAACATTCAGTACTTC.

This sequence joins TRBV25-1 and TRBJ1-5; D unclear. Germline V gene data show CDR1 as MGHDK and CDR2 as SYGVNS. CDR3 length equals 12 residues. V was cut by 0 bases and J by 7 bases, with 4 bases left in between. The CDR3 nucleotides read TGTGCCAGCAGTGAATATGGACAGCCCCAGCATTTT. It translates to CASSEYGQPQHF.

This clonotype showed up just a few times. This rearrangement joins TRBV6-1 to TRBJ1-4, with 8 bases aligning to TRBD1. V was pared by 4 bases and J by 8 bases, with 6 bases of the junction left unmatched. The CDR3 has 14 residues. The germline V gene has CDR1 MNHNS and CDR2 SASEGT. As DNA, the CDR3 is TGTGCCAGCAGTGCGACAGGGGCGGGCGAAAAACTGTTTTTT. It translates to CASSATGAGEKLFF.

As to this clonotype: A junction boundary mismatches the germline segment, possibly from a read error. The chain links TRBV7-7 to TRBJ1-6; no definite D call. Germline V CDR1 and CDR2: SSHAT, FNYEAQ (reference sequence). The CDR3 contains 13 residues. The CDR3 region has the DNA TGTGCTAGCAGCTTAGCGCACGGCTCACCCCTCCACTTT. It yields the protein CASSLAHGSPLHF.

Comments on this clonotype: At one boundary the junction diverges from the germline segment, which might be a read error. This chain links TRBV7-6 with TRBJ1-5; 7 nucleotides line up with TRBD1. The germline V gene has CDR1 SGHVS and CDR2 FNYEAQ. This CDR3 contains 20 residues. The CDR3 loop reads CSSSLGAPRTGVLGNQPQHF. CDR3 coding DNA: TGTTCCAGCAGCTTAGGGGCCCCACGCACAGGGGTGCTCGGCAATCAGCCCCAGCATTTT.

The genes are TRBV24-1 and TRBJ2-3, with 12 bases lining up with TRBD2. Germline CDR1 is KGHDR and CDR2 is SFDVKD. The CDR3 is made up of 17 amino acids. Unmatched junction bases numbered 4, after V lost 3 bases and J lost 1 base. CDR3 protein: CATSDPGLAGGTDTQYF. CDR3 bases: TGTGCCACCAGTGATCCGGGACTAGCGGGCGGCACAGATACGCAGTATTTT.

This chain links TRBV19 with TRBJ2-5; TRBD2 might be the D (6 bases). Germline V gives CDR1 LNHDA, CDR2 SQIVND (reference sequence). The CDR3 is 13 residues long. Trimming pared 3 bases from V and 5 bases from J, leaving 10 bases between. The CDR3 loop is CASSIGGAETQYF. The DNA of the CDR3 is TGTGCCAGTAGTATTGGCGGGGCGGAGACCCAGTACTTC.

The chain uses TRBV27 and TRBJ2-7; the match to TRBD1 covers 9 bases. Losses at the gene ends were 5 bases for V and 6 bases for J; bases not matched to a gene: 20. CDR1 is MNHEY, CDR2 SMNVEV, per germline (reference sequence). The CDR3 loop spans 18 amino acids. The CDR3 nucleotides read TGTGCCAGCAGTCCCGGACAGGGGATTCCACCCGGCCGTCCCGAGCAGTACTTC. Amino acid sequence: CASSPGQGIPPGRPEQYF.

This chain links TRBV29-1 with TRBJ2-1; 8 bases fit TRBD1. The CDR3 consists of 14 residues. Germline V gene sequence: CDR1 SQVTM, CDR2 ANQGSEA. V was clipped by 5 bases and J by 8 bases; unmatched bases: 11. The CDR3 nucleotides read TGCAGCGTTATCCAAAGACAGGGGAGCGATGAGCAGTTCTTC. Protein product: CSVIQRQGSDEQFF.

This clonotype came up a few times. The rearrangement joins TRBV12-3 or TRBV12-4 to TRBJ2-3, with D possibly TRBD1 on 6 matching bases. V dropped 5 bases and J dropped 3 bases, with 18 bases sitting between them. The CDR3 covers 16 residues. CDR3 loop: CASSPPEGGLTDTQYF. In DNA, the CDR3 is TGTGCCAGCAGTCCCCCCGAAGGGGGTCTAACAGATACGCAGTATTTT.

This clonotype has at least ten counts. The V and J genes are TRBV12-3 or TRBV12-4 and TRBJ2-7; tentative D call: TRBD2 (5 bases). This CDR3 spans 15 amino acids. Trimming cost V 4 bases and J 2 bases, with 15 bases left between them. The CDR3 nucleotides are TGTGCCAGCAGTTCAGAGGACGGGGAGACCTACGAGCAGTACTTC. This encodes CASSSEDGETYEQYF.

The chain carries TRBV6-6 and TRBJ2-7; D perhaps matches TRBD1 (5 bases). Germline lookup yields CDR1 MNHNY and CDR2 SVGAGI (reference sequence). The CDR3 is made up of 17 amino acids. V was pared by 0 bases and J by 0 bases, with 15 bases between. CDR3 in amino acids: CASSYSKDSLSSYEQYF. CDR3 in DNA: TGTGCCAGCAGTTACTCGAAAGACAGCCTGAGCTCCTACGAGCAGTACTTC.

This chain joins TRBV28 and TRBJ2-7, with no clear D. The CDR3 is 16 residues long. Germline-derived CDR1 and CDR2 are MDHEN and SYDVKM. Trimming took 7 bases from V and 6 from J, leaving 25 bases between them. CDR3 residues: CASNPGGSFQRSEQYF. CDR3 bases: TGTGCCAGCAACCCCGGCGGTAGCTTCCAGAGGAGCGAGCAGTACTTC.

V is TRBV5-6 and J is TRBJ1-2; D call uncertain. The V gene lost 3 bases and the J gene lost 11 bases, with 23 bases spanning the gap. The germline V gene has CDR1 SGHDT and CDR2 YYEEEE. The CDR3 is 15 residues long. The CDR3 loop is CASSSEVVTTMGYTF. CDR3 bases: TGTGCCAGCAGCTCTGAAGTTGTTACGACTATGGGGTACACCTTC.

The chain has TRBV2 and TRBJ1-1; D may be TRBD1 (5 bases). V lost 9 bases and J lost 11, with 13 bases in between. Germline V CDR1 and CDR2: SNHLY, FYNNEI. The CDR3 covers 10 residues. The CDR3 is CASSHPGAFF. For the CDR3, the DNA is TGTGCCAGTAGCCATCCAGGGGCTTTCTTT.

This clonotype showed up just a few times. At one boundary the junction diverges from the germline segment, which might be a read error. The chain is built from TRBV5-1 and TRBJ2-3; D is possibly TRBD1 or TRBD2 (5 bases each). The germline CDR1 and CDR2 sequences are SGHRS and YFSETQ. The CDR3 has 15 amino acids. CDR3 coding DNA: TGTGCCAGCAGCTTGAGGGGTACGAGCACAGATACGCAGTATTTT. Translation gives CASSLRGTSTDTQYF.

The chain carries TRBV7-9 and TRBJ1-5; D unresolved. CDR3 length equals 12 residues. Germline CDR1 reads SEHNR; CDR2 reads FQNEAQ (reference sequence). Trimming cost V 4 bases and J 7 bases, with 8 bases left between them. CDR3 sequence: CASSSQTQPQHF. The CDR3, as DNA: TGTGCCAGCAGCTCCCAGACACAGCCCCAGCATTTT.

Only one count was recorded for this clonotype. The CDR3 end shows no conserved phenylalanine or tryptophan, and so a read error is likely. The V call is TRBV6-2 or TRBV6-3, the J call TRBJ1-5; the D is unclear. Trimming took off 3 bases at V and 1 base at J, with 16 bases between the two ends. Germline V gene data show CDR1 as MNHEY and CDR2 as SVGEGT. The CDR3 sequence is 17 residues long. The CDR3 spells CASSYSDVRRSNQPQHS. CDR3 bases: TGTGCCAGCAGTTATTCGGATGTCCGGAGGAGCAATCAGCCCCAGCATTCG.

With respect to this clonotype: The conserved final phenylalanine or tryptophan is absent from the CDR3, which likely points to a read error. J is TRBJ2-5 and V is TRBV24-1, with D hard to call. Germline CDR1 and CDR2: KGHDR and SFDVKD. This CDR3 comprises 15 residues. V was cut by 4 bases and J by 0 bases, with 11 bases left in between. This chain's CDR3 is CATSEVRNYQETQYL. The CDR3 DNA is TGTGCCACCAGTGAAGTAAGGAATTACCAAGAGACCCAGTACTTA.

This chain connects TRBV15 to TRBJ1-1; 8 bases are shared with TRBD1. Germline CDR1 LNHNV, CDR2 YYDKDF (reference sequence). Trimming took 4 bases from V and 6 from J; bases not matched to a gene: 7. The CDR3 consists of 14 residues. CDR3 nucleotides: TGTGCCACCAGCAAAGACAGGGGTAGGGCTGAAGCTTTCTTT. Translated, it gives CATSKDRGRAEAFF.

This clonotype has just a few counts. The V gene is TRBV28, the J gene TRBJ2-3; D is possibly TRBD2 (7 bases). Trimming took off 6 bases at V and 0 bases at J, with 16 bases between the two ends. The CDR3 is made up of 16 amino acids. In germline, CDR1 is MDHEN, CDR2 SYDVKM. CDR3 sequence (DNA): TGTGCCAGCAGCCAATCGGGGAGGGGGAGCACAGATACGCAGTATTTT. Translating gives CASSQSGRGSTDTQYF.

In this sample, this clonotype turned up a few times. The DNA of the CDR3 is TGTGCCAGCATCCCCCCTCGGTTGAATGAGCAGTTCTTC. The encoded protein is CASIPPRLNEQFF. This chain links TRBV28 with TRBJ2-1, with unresolved D. V lost 7 bases, J lost 7 bases, and 14 bases lay in between. This CDR3 contains 13 residues. Looked up from germline, CDR1 is MDHEN and CDR2 is SYDVKM.